A selection of T cell receptor beta chains follows, all from one sample in a study of technical replicates of blood from a handful of donors. Here immunoSEQ multiplex PCR was the method, and the copy in TCRdb shows in-frame clones only, minus some. The profile shows tens of thousands of clones, 93% of them singletons. Sequencing was done on a sample of T cells isolated from PBMCs. Receptors originate from a human donor in good health. CDR3s include the opening cysteine and the closing phenylalanine or tryptophan. The order of the fields is D gene, V gene, J gene, clone size, CDR3 DNA, CDR3 protein. A D gene is named only where the DNA matches it firmly. Size is stated for part of the rows, as once, few or many counts, or as a class when the clone is expanded.

-	TRBV7-9	TRBJ1-1	-	TGTGCCAGCAAAGCTGGTAGGGGGTTGGATGAAGCTTTCTTT	CASKAGRGLDEAFF
-	TRBV7-6	TRBJ2-1	-	TGTGCCAGCAGCATTGAGACAGAGCATGAGCAGTTCTTC	CASSIETEHEQFF
TRBD2	TRBV9	TRBJ2-2	-	TGTGCCAGCAGCGCGACGCTCATAAGCGGGAGGTTCGCCGGGGAGCTGTTTTTT	CASSATLISGRFAGELFF
TRBD2	TRBV9	TRBJ2-3	-	TGTGCCAGCAGCGTAGGCCTAGCGGGGGCCACAGATACGCAGTATTTT	CASSVGLAGATDTQYF
TRBD1	TRBV5-4	TRBJ2-5	-	TGTGCCAGCAGCTCCCTCGGGACAGGGTCACAAGAGACCCAGTACTTC	CASSSLGTGSQETQYF
-	TRBV2	TRBJ1-1	-	TGTGCCAGCAGTGAAGCGTGGGCAGATGAAGCTTTCTTT	CASSEAWADEAFF
-	TRBV7-9	TRBJ2-1	-	TGTGCCAGCAGCTTAGTCGTGACTACGAATGAGCAGTTCTTC	CASSLVVTTNEQFF
TRBD2	TRBV27	TRBJ2-3	once	TGTGCCAGCCGGCGGGGGACCACAGATACGCAGTATTTT	CASRRGTTDTQYF
-	TRBV6-5	TRBJ2-1	-	TGTGCCAGCAGTTACAGGGGCGATGAGCAGTTCTTC	CASSYRGDEQFF
TRBD2	TRBV19	TRBJ2-1	-	TGTGCCAGTAGTACGACTAGCGGGAGGGATTCGTACAATGAGCAGTTCTTC	CASSTTSGRDSYNEQFF
-	TRBV18	TRBJ1-1	-	TGTGCCAGCTCCCGGGGGGGGAACACTGAAGCTTTCTTT	CASSRGGNTEAFF
-	TRBV2	TRBJ2-3	-	TGTGCCAGCAGTGGGGGGGGCAGAGCGGGAGATACGCAGTATTTT	CASSGGGRAGDTQYF
TRBD2	TRBV5-5	TRBJ2-7	-	TGTGCCAGCAGCCGCAGGACTAGCGGGGCGACCTACGAGCAGTACTTC	CASSRRTSGATYEQYF
TRBD2	TRBV4-1	TRBJ2-1	once	TGCGCCAGCAGCCAAGAGGGCGGGAGGGCCTCCGATGAGCAGTTCTTC	CASSQEGGRASDEQFF
-	TRBV27	TRBJ2-5	-	TGTGCCAGCAGTTTACGGTCCCAAGAGACCCAGTACTTC	CASSLRSQETQYF
-	TRBV19	TRBJ2-1	-	TGTGCCAGTAGTAGGTCTAGCGAGAACTCCTACAATGAGCAGTTCTTC	CASSRSSENSYNEQFF
-	TRBV28	TRBJ2-5	-	TGTGCCAGCAGTCCGGCTAGCGTACTAGAGACCCAGTACTTC	CASSPASVLETQYF
-	TRBV28	TRBJ2-1	-	TGTGCCAGCAGGGGGGTGAGCGGAGGGGACAATGAGCAGTTCTTC	CASRGVSGGDNEQFF
-	TRBV30	TRBJ1-1	-	TGTGCCTGGGGGAGCGGGGACACTGAAGCTTTCTTT	CAWGSGDTEAFF
-	TRBV30	TRBJ1-2	-	TGTGCCTGGTCGGCGGGGAGCTATGGCTACACCTTC	CAWSAGSYGYTF
-	TRBV5-1	TRBJ1-1	-	TGCGCCAGCAGCTTGAGGGTCGGGGGCACTGAAGCTTTCTTT	CASSLRVGGTEAFF
TRBD2	TRBV5-1	TRBJ2-1	-	TGCGCCAGCAGCCCTATAGCGGGGGGCGGTAATGAGCAGTTCTTC	CASSPIAGGGNEQFF
-	TRBV10-3	TRBJ1-2	-	TGTGCCATCAGTGATTTATCTCCGGACTATGGCTACACCTTC	CAISDLSPDYGYTF
-	TRBV19	TRBJ1-5	-	TGTGCCAGTAGTATCGGGGTGGTACAGCCCCAGCATTTT	CASSIGVVQPQHF
TRBD1	TRBV27	TRBJ1-1	-	TGTGCCAGCAGTTTATTAGCCCTGACAGGGGGGGGGACTGAAGCTTTCTTT	CASSLLALTGGGTEAFF
TRBD1	TRBV28	TRBJ1-1	-	TGTGCCAGCAGACTACCCGGGACAGGGAACACTGAAGCTTTCTTT	CASRLPGTGNTEAFF
-	TRBV4-2	TRBJ2-1	-	TGTGCCAGCAGCCAGGGCTATAGCGGAAGCTCCTACAATGAGCAGTTCTTC	CASSQGYSGSSYNEQFF
TRBD2	TRBV5-4	TRBJ2-1	once	TGTGCCAGCAGATTAGCGGGAGCCAATGAGCAGTTCTTC	CASRLAGANEQFF
-	TRBV28	TRBJ1-2	-	TGTGCCAGCAGTCCTCTCACGGGTTTGTATGGCTACACCTTC	CASSPLTGLYGYTF
-	TRBV28	TRBJ1-5	-	TGTGCCAGCAGTTTACACGGCCAGGGTCAGCCCCAGCATTTT	CASSLHGQGQPQHF
TRBD1	TRBV10-1	TRBJ2-5	-	TGCGCCAACATACTCAATCCCAGCGACAGGGGCGAGACCCAGTACTTC	CANILNPSDRGETQYF
-	TRBV19	TRBJ2-7	-	TGTGCCAGTAGTATAGATAGGGGGAACGAGCAGTACTTC	CASSIDRGNEQYF
-	TRBV7-2	TRBJ1-1	-	TGTGCCAGCAGCTCAGGGACTCCCGAAGCTTTCTTT	CASSSGTPEAFF
TRBD2	TRBV9	TRBJ2-5	-	TGTGCCAGCAGCGTAGGGAGTAGCGGGGGGGCATGGGAGACCCAGTACTTC	CASSVGSSGGAWETQYF
TRBD2	TRBV5-1	TRBJ2-1	-	TGCGCCAGCAGCTCTAGCGGGTATTACAATGAGCAGTTCTTC	CASSSSGYYNEQFF
-	TRBV2	TRBJ1-4	-	TGTGCCAGCAAACGGACAGAAACTAATGAAAAACTGTTTTTT	CASKRTETNEKLFF